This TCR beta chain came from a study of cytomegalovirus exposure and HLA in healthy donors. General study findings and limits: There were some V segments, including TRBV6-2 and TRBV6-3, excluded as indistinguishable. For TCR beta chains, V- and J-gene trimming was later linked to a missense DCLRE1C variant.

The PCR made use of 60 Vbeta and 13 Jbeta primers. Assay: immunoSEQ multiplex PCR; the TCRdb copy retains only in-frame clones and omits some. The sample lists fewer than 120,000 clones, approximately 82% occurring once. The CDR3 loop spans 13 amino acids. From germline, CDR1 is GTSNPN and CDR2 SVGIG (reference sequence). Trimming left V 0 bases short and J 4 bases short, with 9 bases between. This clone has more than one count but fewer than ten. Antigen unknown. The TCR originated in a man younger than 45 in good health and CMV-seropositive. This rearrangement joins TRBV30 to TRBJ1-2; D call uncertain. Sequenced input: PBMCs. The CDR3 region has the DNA TGTGCCTGGAGTGTTAGCCTGAGCTATGGCTACACCTTC. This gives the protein CAWSVSLSYGYTF.